This T cell receptor beta chain was retrieved from a study of response to subunit inactivated influenza vaccine. As concerns this clonotype: As yet, its antigen is unknown.

V was shortened by 8 bases and J by 4 bases, with 15 bases between the two germline ends. Per the germline V gene, CDR1 is GTSNPN and CDR2 is SVGIG (reference sequence). The CDR3 is 12 amino acids. The study's findings and limits: That few new T cells are recruited by each seasonal influenza vaccination was the authors' suggestion.

TCRdb reanalysed the RT-PCR reads using MiXCR and keeps one entry per CDR3 protein. Found here are 450,000 to 600,000 distinct CDR3 sequences, approximately 7.1% of them singletons; the top ten hold about an eighth. The sequence was collected from a man between 50 and 69 years old who received an inactivated influenza vaccine. The V and J genes are TRBV30 and TRBJ2-7; tentatively, D is TRBD1 or TRBD2 (6 bases each). The starting material was PBMCs from blood, obtained around 2 years after vaccination. CDR3 sequence reads: CARRGTSYEQYF. In DNA, the CDR3 is TGTGCCCGCCGCGGGACAAGTTACGAGCAGTACTTC.